The 6 T cell receptor beta chains reported below all come from one sample, sequenced in a study of T cells in Graves' hyperthyroidism and ophthalmopathy (dated by TCRdb to 2018 to 2020). The receptor library was made with multiplex PCR. The data were produced on an Illumina HiSeq 2000. Amplification of TCR beta CDR3 regions was carried out from RNA transcripts. A first-round RT-PCR of the TCR CDR3 used the HTBI primer set with the Qiagen OneStep RT-PCR kit. TCRdb handled the public reads itself, with Q25 trimming in fastp and clone calling in MiXCR, and kept productive beta chains. Every CDR3 protein is listed once, alongside the most common genes and DNA of its rows. In this sample the table shows under 550,000 distinct CDR3 sequences, less than 20% of which occur a single time. 47% of the sample belongs to the ten largest clones. Sequencing input: blood. The receptors stem from a man aged 40-55 years with Graves' ophthalmopathy.

The chain joins TRBV3-1 to TRBJ1-5, with D tentatively TRBD1 (6 bases). V was shortened by 5 bases and J by 5 bases, with 16 bases between the two germline ends. This CDR3 region has 15 residues. Germline CDR1 LGHDT, CDR2 YNNKEL (reference sequence). The CDR3 sequence: CASSVGTGSDQPQHF. DNA of the CDR3: TGTGCCAGCAGCGTAGGAACAGGGAGTGATCAGCCCCAGCATTTT.

This chain links TRBV19 with TRBJ1-2, with D perhaps matching TRBD1 (5 bases). V was cut by 5 bases and J by 2 bases, with 12 bases left in between. Germline assignment: CDR1 LNHDA and CDR2 SQIVND (reference sequence). The CDR3 sequence is 14 residues long. CDR3 region: CASSWGRRNYGYTF. DNA for the CDR3: TGTGCCAGTAGTTGGGGACGTCGGAACTATGGCTACACCTTC.

This clonotype was seen ten or more times. V gene TRBV20-1 combines with J gene TRBJ2-2; possible D gene TRBD2, 5 bases. V lost 5 bases to trimming and J lost 3 bases, with 7 bases between them. CDR1 and CDR2 (germline): DFQATT, SNEGSKA (reference sequence). This CDR3 region has 12 residues. CDR3 nucleotides: TGCAGTGCTCGAGGGTACACCGGGGAGCTGTTTTTT. Encoded protein: CSARGYTGELFF.

This clonotype was detected many times. V and J are TRBV28 and TRBJ2-3; 7 nucleotides line up with TRBD1. Germline trimming cut 4 bases from V and 2 bases from J; bases unmatched to any gene: 6. Germline CDR1 is MDHEN and CDR2 is SYDVKM. The CDR3 contains 15 residues. CDR3 DNA: TGTGCCAGCAGTTCGGGACAGATGGCCACAGATACGCAGTATTTT. Translation: CASSSGQMATDTQYF.

The chain links TRBV12-5 to TRBJ1-6; D ambiguous. Trimming left V 2 bases short and J 8 bases short, with 7 bases between. This CDR3 is 13 amino acids long. Germline-derived CDR1 and CDR2 are LGHNT and FRNRAP. CDR3 sequence reads: CASGLYRDSPLHF. In DNA, the CDR3 is TGTGCTAGTGGTTTGTACAGAGATTCACCCCTCCACTTT.

This clonotype has just a few counts. The chain joins TRBV27 to TRBJ2-1; the D is unclear. The CDR3 runs to 13 residues. Trimming cost V 3 bases and J 8 bases, with 11 bases left between them. Germline values: CDR1 MNHEY, CDR2 SMNVEV (reference sequence). The CDR3 DNA reads TGTGCCAGCAGTTTTTTTGTCCGCCATGAGCAGTTCTTC. Residues: CASSFFVRHEQFF.